The 30 T cell receptor beta chains reported below all come from one sample, sequenced in a study of blood T cell repertoires in COVID-19. Here immunoSEQ multiplex PCR was the method, and the copy in TCRdb shows in-frame clones only, minus some. The repertoire includes approximately 70,000 clones, about four fifths of them detected once, and 9.7% sits in the top ten. The sequencing input was peripheral blood. The receptors stem from a woman of 80 years or more with acute or convalescent COVID-19.

In this sample, this clone turned up a few times. The CDR3 DNA reads as TGTGCCAGCAGTGAGAAGCGGGTGGCGAACACCGGGGAGCTGTTTTTT. This encodes CASSEKRVANTGELFF. V usage is TRBV2 and J usage is TRBJ2-2; possibly TRBD2 for D (6 bases). CDR1 and CDR2 from the germline V gene are SNHLY and FYNNEI. V gave up 3 bases and J gave up 0 bases, with 11 bases separating them. There are 16 residues in the CDR3.

The rearrangement joins TRBV10-2 to TRBJ2-7; 7 positions agree with TRBD1. After removal of 4 bases from V and 3 bases from J, the junction contained 3 bases not matched to a gene. The CDR3 spans 13 residues. CDR1 and CDR2 (germline): WSHSY, SAAADI. Written as DNA, the CDR3 is TGCGCCAGCAGTGTAAACAGGGGCTACGAGCAGTACTTC. Protein product: CASSVNRGYEQYF.

This chain uses TRBV6-2 or TRBV6-3 with TRBJ1-6; 9 bases map to TRBD1. Trimming removed 5 bases from V and 9 bases from J; junction bases left unmatched: 8. The CDR3 covers 15 residues. The germline CDR1 and CDR2 sequences are MNHEY and SVGEGT. The CDR3 DNA is TGTGCCAGCAGTCCCCGGGGACAGGGAGGTTCACCCCTCCACTTT. Its protein is CASSPRGQGGSPLHF.

The rearrangement uses TRBV6-5 and TRBJ2-3, with a weak D call TRBD1 (6 bases). There are 14 residues in the CDR3. Trimming pared 6 bases from V and 1 base from J, leaving 11 bases between. Germline-derived CDR1 and CDR2 are MNHEY and SVGAGI. For the CDR3, the DNA is TGTGCCAGCAGGGGGGCCGCGGGCACAGATACGCAGTATTTT. This codes for CASRGAAGTDTQYF.

This clone was seen a handful of times. The rearrangement uses TRBV6-1 and TRBJ1-2; unclear D gene. The V end was cut by 2 bases, the J end by 5 bases, with 15 bases between. This CDR3 region has 15 residues. Germline CDR1 MNHNS, CDR2 SASEGT. CDR3 DNA sequence: TGTGCCAGCAGTGAACTTCGGGATGGGATTTATGGCTACACCTTC. Translation: CASSELRDGIYGYTF.

The V gene is TRBV6-2 or TRBV6-3, the J gene TRBJ2-3; D might be TRBD2 (7 bases). Germline CDR1 MNHEY, CDR2 SVGEGT. The CDR3 loop spans 16 amino acids. Trimming removed 5 bases from V and 2 bases from J, with 17 bases in between. The CDR3 DNA is TGTGCCAGCAGTCTCCCCCTAGGGGGGGACACAGATACGCAGTATTTT. Translating it yields CASSLPLGGDTDTQYF.

The gene calls are TRBV11-2 and TRBJ1-3; D gene uncertain. The V gene lost 2 bases and the J gene lost 5 bases, with 4 bases spanning the gap. This CDR3 is 12 amino acids long. Germline values: CDR1 SGHAT, CDR2 FQNNGV. The CDR3 loop reads CASSLSRNTIYF. CDR3 bases: TGTGCCAGCAGCTTATCAAGAAACACCATATATTTT.

This rearrangement joins TRBV12-2 to TRBJ1-5. TRBV12-2 is marked as a pseudogene. CDR3 size: 11 residues. Here the CDR3 DNA reads TGTGCAAGTCGCCCCGTCGAGCCCCAGCATTTT. It encodes CASRPVEPQHF.

The CDR3 sequence is CASTYSPPGQRPTDTQYF. The DNA for the CDR3 is TGTGCCAGTACCTACTCCCCCCCCGGACAGAGACCCACAGATACGCAGTATTTT. The V call is TRBV19, the J call TRBJ2-3, with a possible D match to TRBD1 (6 bases). The CDR3 has 18 amino acids. CDR1 and CDR2 from the germline V gene are LNHDA and SQIVND (reference sequence). Between the trimmed V and J ends, which lost 7 bases and 2 bases, there was a span of 25 bases.

The chain couples TRBV3-1 (or the pseudogene TRBV3-2) to TRBJ2-2, with 10 bases lining up with TRBD2. V lost 3 bases to trimming and J lost 0 bases; unmatched junction nucleotides: 7. The germline V gene has CDR1 LGHDT and CDR2 YNNKEL (reference sequence). This CDR3 has 18 amino acids. The CDR3 DNA reads as TGTGCCAGCAGCCACCCCCTACTAGCGGGACCGAACACCGGGGAGCTGTTTTTT. This gives the protein CASSHPLLAGPNTGELFF.

V is TRBV6-6 and J is TRBJ2-2; TRBD2 aligns across 11 bases. J gave up 6 bases and V 5 bases, and 11 bases lay outside the gene matches. The CDR3 consists of 17 residues. Looked up from germline, CDR1 is MNHNY and CDR2 is SVGAGI (reference sequence). CDR3 coding DNA: TGTGCCAGCAGTCGCCCGACTAGCGGGGCCCTGTCCGGGGAGCTGTTTTTT. It yields the protein CASSRPTSGALSGELFF.

CDR3 nucleotides: TGTGCCAGCAGCGTAGGGACTCGATACAATGAGCAGTTCTTC. Its translation is CASSVGTRYNEQFF. The chain employs TRBV9 and TRBJ2-1; the D gene is possibly TRBD2 (5 bases). The CDR3 extends over 14 amino acids. Germline values: CDR1 SGDLS, CDR2 YYNGEE. Deletions cut 0 bases from V and 4 bases from J, with 8 bases between.

In nucleotides, the CDR3 is TGTGCCAGCAGCCCGGGGGGGCGGGAGACCCAGTACTTC. It yields the protein CASSPGGRETQYF. V and J are TRBV4-2 and TRBJ2-5, with 8 positions matching TRBD2. The CDR3 totals 13 residues. V was pared by 4 bases and J by 5 bases, with 3 bases of the junction left unmatched. Germline CDR1 reads LGHNA; CDR2 reads YNFKEQ.

This clone was detected once. The chain joins TRBV9 to TRBJ2-6; 8 bases fit TRBD1. The CDR3 is made up of 17 amino acids. V was clipped by 1 base and J by 4 bases; unmatched bases: 7. Looked up from germline, CDR1 is SGDLS and CDR2 is YYNGEE. The CDR3 is CASSVTTGVTGANVLTF. The CDR3 DNA is TGTGCCAGCAGCGTAACGACAGGGGTGACGGGGGCCAACGTCCTGACTTTC.

In its sample, this clone was seen once. The CDR3 coding sequence is TGTGCCAGCTCAACCTCGAGCGGGGGGGCCAAAGATACGCAGTATTTT. This encodes CASSTSSGGAKDTQYF. The chain uses TRBV18 and TRBJ2-3; 10 bases are shared with TRBD2. The CDR3 totals 16 residues. Germline V gene sequence: CDR1 KGHSH, CDR2 LQKENI. Trimming cost V 5 bases and J 5 bases; bases outside gene matches: 10.

The chain couples TRBV13 to TRBJ2-1; 8 bases are shared with TRBD2. Trimming removed 4 bases from V and 4 bases from J; junction bases left unmatched: 9. Per germline, CDR1 PRHDT and CDR2 FYEKMQ (reference sequence). The CDR3 runs to 16 residues. This chain's CDR3 is CASSWPLAVEYNEQFF. The CDR3 nucleotides are TGTGCCAGCAGCTGGCCACTAGCGGTCGAATACAATGAGCAGTTCTTC.

This clone has a single count. V gene TRBV5-5 combines with J gene TRBJ1-4; D might be TRBD1 (5 bases). Germline lookup yields CDR1 SGHKS and CDR2 YYEKEE (reference sequence). The V and J ends lost 0 bases and 7 bases respectively, with 10 bases between them. The CDR3 sequence is 14 residues long. In DNA, the CDR3 is TGTGCCAGCAGCTTGGTGCAGGGTAGTGAAAAACTGTTTTTT. Translated, it gives CASSLVQGSEKLFF.

The V gene is TRBV11-3, the J gene TRBJ2-3; 10 bases are a match to TRBD2. There are 18 residues in the CDR3. Germline V lookup: CDR1 SGHNT, CDR2 YENEEA. V lost 2 bases and J lost 1; bases outside the gene matches: 9. CDR3 nucleotides: TGTGCCAGCAGCTTATCCAGCGGGGGGGAATTACGCACAGATACGCAGTATTTT. This sequence encodes CASSLSSGGELRTDTQYF.

The V gene is TRBV5-1, the J gene TRBJ2-1, with 11 positions matching TRBD1. Germline CDR1 SGHRS, CDR2 YFSETQ. V lost 0 bases, J lost 3 bases, and 2 bases stayed unmatched. This CDR3 spans 16 amino acids. In DNA, the CDR3 is TGCGCCAGCAGCTTGGCCGGGACAGGGGGCTACAATGAGCAGTTCTTC. Translated, it gives CASSLAGTGGYNEQFF.

This sequence joins TRBV2 and TRBJ2-5; 14 nucleotides agree with TRBD2. The CDR3 covers 15 residues. Germline V CDR1 and CDR2: SNHLY, FYNNEI. The junction had 5 bases not matched to a gene; V was cut back by 6 bases and J by 5 bases. The chain's CDR3 is CASRTSGGADETQYF. Here the CDR3 DNA reads TGTGCCAGCAGGACTAGCGGGGGGGCCGACGAGACCCAGTACTTC.

This chain joins TRBV6-1 and TRBJ2-3; 7 bases are shared with TRBD1. Germline trimming cut 3 bases from V and 5 bases from J; bases unmatched to any gene: 8. Germline V gene data show CDR1 as MNHNS and CDR2 as SASEGT. The CDR3 has 15 amino acids. CDR3 bases: TGTGCCAGCAGTGACACCGGGACAGCAATAGATACGCAGTATTTT. Its protein product is CASSDTGTAIDTQYF.

The J gene is TRBJ2-2, the V gene TRBV21-1; the D call in the table, TRBD2, was not verified against the DNA. TRBV21-1 corresponds to a pseudogene. The CDR3 sequence is 20 residues long. CDR3 loop: CASSKVGTSGGAANTGELFF. In nucleotides, the CDR3 is TGTGCCAGCAGCAAAGTGGGGACTAGCGGGGGGGCCGCGAACACCGGGGAGCTGTTTTTT.

The chain recombines TRBV9 with TRBJ2-7; the D gene is possibly TRBD2 (6 bases). Trimming left V 7 bases short and J 1 base short, with 12 bases between. Per the germline V gene, CDR1 is SGDLS and CDR2 is YYNGEE. This CDR3 spans 13 amino acids. The CDR3 sequence: CASGRDLSYEQYF. CDR3 coding DNA: TGTGCCAGCGGCCGGGACTTGTCCTACGAGCAGTACTTC.

The chain employs TRBV3-1 (or the pseudogene TRBV3-2) and TRBJ1-2; 12 bases match TRBD1. Germline CDR1 and CDR2: LGHDT and YNNKEL (reference sequence). This CDR3 has 13 amino acids. The V segment lost 8 bases and the J segment 6 bases; nucleotides outside the gene matches: 4. CDR3 residues: CASLGTGGHGYTF. CDR3 nucleotide sequence: TGTGCCAGCCTAGGGACAGGGGGCCATGGCTACACCTTC.

The rearrangement joins TRBV11-2 to TRBJ2-3, with TRBD2 matching over 8 bases. Germline V gene data show CDR1 as SGHAT and CDR2 as FQNNGV. The CDR3 contains 16 residues. Trimming at V came to 0 bases and at J to 3 bases, leaving 5 bases not matched to a gene. CDR3 amino acids: CASSLDGRGGTDTQYF. The CDR3 DNA follows: TGTGCCAGCAGCTTAGACGGCCGGGGGGGGACAGATACGCAGTATTTT.

The V call is TRBV3-1 (or the pseudogene TRBV3-2), the J call TRBJ2-5, with 8 bases fitting TRBD2. This CDR3 is built from 15 residues. Germline assignment: CDR1 LGHDT and CDR2 YNNKEL (reference sequence). Trimming cost V 6 bases and J 4 bases; bases outside gene matches: 10. The CDR3: CASRERGRRGETQYF. The CDR3 nucleotides read TGTGCCAGCAGGGAGCGGGGGCGTAGGGGAGAGACCCAGTACTTC.

At least ten counts were recorded for this clone. CDR3 protein: CASSLSYLGTGSKGGYEQYF. Written as DNA, the CDR3 is TGTGCCAGCAGTTTATCTTATCTAGGGACAGGAAGTAAGGGGGGCTACGAGCAGTACTTC. The chain has TRBV27 and TRBJ2-7, with 8 bases that match TRBD1. In germline, CDR1 is MNHEY, CDR2 SMNVEV (reference sequence). With 0 bases clipped from V and 3 bases from J, the junction kept 19 bases outside the gene matches. The CDR3 length is 20 residues.

In its sample, this clone was seen a few times. This chain connects TRBV6-5 to TRBJ1-4; maybe TRBD1 (6 bases). CDR3 length equals 15 residues. Trimming shortened V by 3 bases and J by 0 bases, and 8 bases separated the two germline ends. Germline CDR1 reads MNHEY; CDR2 reads SVGAGI. The CDR3 nucleotides read TGTGCCAGCAGTTATCAGGGGCCAACTAATGAAAAACTGTTTTTT. Translating it yields CASSYQGPTNEKLFF.

The chain uses TRBV27 and TRBJ1-2, with a tentative D call TRBD1 (6 bases). The CDR3 totals 15 residues. Between the trimmed V and J ends, which lost 5 bases and 2 bases, there was a span of 15 bases. Germline V gene data show CDR1 as MNHEY and CDR2 as SMNVEV (reference sequence). CDR3 residues: CASSPWGQGNYGYTF. The CDR3 DNA follows: TGTGCCAGCAGTCCCTGGGGGCAGGGAAACTATGGCTACACCTTC.

The chain couples TRBV20-1 to TRBJ1-1, with D hard to call. Germline CDR1 reads DFQATT; CDR2 reads SNEGSKA (reference sequence). The CDR3 runs to 11 residues. Between the trimmed V and J ends, which lost 3 bases and 8 bases, there was a span of 10 bases. CDR3: CSASNSREAFF. CDR3 coding DNA: TGCAGTGCTAGTAATTCTCGGGAAGCTTTCTTT.